This TCR beta chain was obtained from a study of cytomegalovirus exposure and HLA in healthy donors. General study points: For presence/absence analyses, sequencing depth was assumed to be roughly uniform across donors.

This clone was counted only a few times. As yet, its antigen is unknown. The CDR3 runs to 14 residues. The germline gives CDR1 LNHDA, CDR2 SQIVND (reference sequence). V was cut by 3 bases and J by 2 bases, with 10 bases left in between. A multiplex PCR was run with 60 Vbeta primers and 13 Jbeta primers. TCRdb's table, derived via immunoSEQ multiplex PCR, lists solely in-frame clones and lacks some. The sample has fewer than 95,000 clones, 85% seen once. Input material: PBMCs. The sequence derives from a man aged 35 to 55 in good health and CMV-seropositive. The chain uses TRBV19 and TRBJ1-1; no firm D call. CDR3 bases: TGTGCCAGTAGTATGAAGGCGACAAACACTGAAGCTTTCTTT. It is translated as CASSMKATNTEAFF.